Listed here are 22 T cell receptor beta chains from one sample, sequenced in a study of Graves' ophthalmopathy and Graves' hyperthyroidism. Amplified material comprised TCR beta CDR3 regions derived from RNA transcripts. First-round RT-PCR employed HTBI primers, with a second-round multiplex PCR after it. A single record per CDR3 protein comes from TCRdb applying MiXCR to the multiplex PCR reads. The sample shows 300,000 to 400,000 distinct CDR3 sequences, approximately 17% of them seen only once. The sample taken for sequencing was peripheral blood. These receptors came from an adult woman with stable Graves' hyperthyroidism.

There are many counts of this clonotype. The rearrangement links TRBV29-1 to TRBJ1-2; D might be TRBD1 (5 bases). Germline CDR1 and CDR2: SQVTM and ANQGSEA. The CDR3 totals 15 residues. V lost 4 bases and J lost 4, with 19 bases in between. CDR3 amino acids: CSVVRSQGGGYGYTF. Written as DNA, the CDR3 is TGCAGCGTTGTAAGGAGCCAGGGCGGAGGCTATGGCTACACCTTC. Together with reference TRBV29-1 and TRBJ1-2, the CDR3 gives the full variable domain: SAVISQKPSRDICQRGTSLTIQCQVDSQVTMMFWYRQQPGQSLTLIATANQGSEATYESGFVIDKFPISRPNLTFSTLTVSNMSPEDSSIYLCSVVRSQGGGYGYTFGSGTRLTVV.

This clonotype was recorded at least ten times. CDR3 region: CAWKGNTEAFF. The CDR3 nucleotides read TGTGCCTGGAAGGGTAACACTGAAGCTTTCTTT. The rearrangement links TRBV30 to TRBJ1-1; D unclear. CDR3 length: 11 residues. V was shortened by 4 bases and J by 2 bases, with 5 bases between the two germline ends. CDR1 and CDR2 from the germline V gene are GTSNPN and SVGIG (reference sequence).

This clonotype was counted ten times or more. The chain joins TRBV12-3 or TRBV12-4 to TRBJ1-5; possibly TRBD1 for D (5 bases). Trimming pared 2 bases from V and 7 bases from J, leaving 12 bases between. The CDR3 length is 14 residues. The DNA for the CDR3 is TGTGCCAGCAGTTTACGGGGGGTCGTACAGCCCCAGCATTTT. It encodes CASSLRGVVQPQHF.

This clonotype was seen ten or more times. The V and J genes are TRBV30 and TRBJ1-6; 7 nucleotides match TRBD1. Germline V CDR1 and CDR2: GTSNPN, SVGIG (reference sequence). The CDR3 consists of 13 residues. V dropped 4 bases and J dropped 8; count of bases not matched to a gene: 5. In nucleotides, the CDR3 is TGTGCCTGGACCGACAGGGCGTATTCACCCCTCCACTTT. Translated, it gives CAWTDRAYSPLHF.

This clonotype appeared many times. For the CDR3, the DNA is TGTGCCAGCAGCTCAGAACTAGCGGGGTTTAAAGAGCAGTACTTC. Protein sequence: CASSSELAGFKEQYF. The rearrangement links TRBV11-2 to TRBJ2-7; TRBD2 agrees at 10 bases. The CDR3 contains 15 residues. The germline V gene has CDR1 SGHAT and CDR2 FQNNGV. Trimming at V came to 4 bases and at J to 7 bases, leaving 10 bases not matched to a gene.

This clonotype was observed many times. This chain connects TRBV18 to TRBJ2-7; D remains ambiguous. The V gene's germline CDR1 is KGHSH and CDR2 LQKENI. V gave up 0 bases and J gave up 4 bases, with 10 bases separating them. The CDR3 sequence is 14 residues long. The CDR3 loop is CASSPPARSYEQYF. The DNA for the CDR3 is TGTGCCAGCTCACCACCGGCAAGGTCGTACGAGCAGTACTTC.

This clonotype occurred a few times. The rearrangement uses TRBV7-2 and TRBJ2-7; D is undetermined. This CDR3 has 14 residues. Looked up from germline, CDR1 is SGHTA and CDR2 is FQGNSA. V lost 1 base, J lost 3 bases, and 10 bases lay in between. The CDR3 DNA is TGTGCCAGCAGCTTAGGGGCAAATTTCTACGAGCAGTACTTC. Encoded protein: CASSLGANFYEQYF. The full variable domain, in which reference TRBV7-2 and TRBJ2-7 provide the parts outside the CDR3, is GAGVSQSPSNKVTEKGKDVELRCDPISGHTALYWYRQSLGQGLEFLIYFQGNSAPDKSGLPSDRFSAERTGGSVSTLTIQRTQQEDSAVYLCASSLGANFYEQYFGPGTRLTVT.

V gene TRBV7-9 combines with J gene TRBJ2-5, with a possible D match to TRBD1 (6 bases). Trimming pared 3 bases from V and 0 bases from J, leaving 14 bases between. The germline V gene encodes CDR1 SEHNR and CDR2 FQNEAQ (reference sequence). The CDR3 contains 16 residues. This CDR3 is CASSFRAGTYQETQYF. In DNA form, the CDR3 reads TGTGCCAGCAGCTTTCGGGCCGGGACATACCAAGAGACCCAGTACTTC.

The chain recombines TRBV6-4 with TRBJ2-4, with a possible D match to TRBD2 (6 bases). From germline, CDR1 is MRHNA and CDR2 SNTAGT. This CDR3 comprises 15 residues. The V end lost 5 bases, the J end lost 6 bases, and 17 bases lay between the germline ends. The CDR3 DNA sequence: TGTGCCAGCAGTCCAACCGGGACTGGAGGAAACATTCAGTACTTC. Translated, it gives CASSPTGTGGNIQYF.

The rearrangement joins TRBV29-1 to TRBJ1-1; D gene unclear. Germline assignment: CDR1 SQVTM and CDR2 ANQGSEA. The CDR3 extends over 13 amino acids. Trimming removed 5 bases from V and 3 bases from J, with 13 bases in between. The CDR3, as DNA: TGCAGCGTTTCGGTACACGTGTACACTGAAGCTTTCTTT. It yields the protein CSVSVHVYTEAFF.

This clonotype was detected many times. The chain has TRBV28 and TRBJ2-2; D is uncertain. Looked up from germline, CDR1 is MDHEN and CDR2 is SYDVKM. The V and J ends lost 7 bases and 0 bases respectively, with 6 bases between them. There are 13 residues in the CDR3. The CDR3 protein is CASNNPNTGELFF. CDR3 in DNA: TGTGCCAGCAACAACCCGAACACCGGGGAGCTGTTTTTT.

This chain links TRBV12-3 or TRBV12-4 with TRBJ2-5; TRBD1 aligns across 9 bases. Trimming cost V 7 bases and J 2 bases; bases outside gene matches: 8. CDR3 length: 15 amino acids. As DNA, the CDR3 is TGTGCCAGCATCGCCGGGACAGGGCCTCAAGAGACCCAGTACTTC. The encoded protein is CASIAGTGPQETQYF.

This chain uses TRBV12-3 or TRBV12-4 with TRBJ1-5; D is perhaps TRBD1 (6 bases). Trimming took 6 bases from V and 5 from J, leaving 17 bases between them. The CDR3 contains 15 residues. CDR3 sequence reads: CASSRSGEGDQPQHF. The CDR3 bases are TGTGCCAGCAGCCGATCAGGGGAAGGGGATCAGCCCCAGCATTTT.

Note on this clonotype: The junction does not match germline at one end; this may be a read error. V is TRBV18 and J is TRBJ2-7; possibly TRBD1 for D (5 bases). The CDR3 covers 14 residues. CDR1 KGHSH and CDR2 LQKENI come from the germline V gene. The CDR3 protein is CARSPAADSYEQYF. Here the CDR3 DNA reads TGTGCCCGCTCACCGGCGGCCGACAGCTACGAGCAGTACTTC.

This clonotype was seen many times. The chain carries TRBV7-9 and TRBJ1-1, with D unclear. Trimming took 3 bases from V and 4 from J, leaving 12 bases between them. Per the germline V gene, CDR1 is SEHNR and CDR2 is FQNEAQ (reference sequence). This CDR3 is built from 14 residues. CDR3 coding DNA: TGTGCCAGCAGCTTGGCTGGCTTGGTCACTGAAGCTTTCTTT. Translation gives CASSLAGLVTEAFF.

This clonotype was seen many times. CDR3 sequence reads: CASSTRREGGQETQYF. CDR3 sequence (DNA): TGTGCCAGCAGTACCCGCCGGGAGGGGGGCCAAGAGACCCAGTACTTC. The chain combines TRBV28 with TRBJ2-5; 8 bases are shared with TRBD2. The CDR3 is 16 amino acids. Unmatched junction bases numbered 9, after V lost 5 bases and J lost 1 base. Per germline, CDR1 MDHEN and CDR2 SYDVKM.

In this sample, this clonotype turned up many times. The V and J genes are TRBV19 and TRBJ1-2; 7 bases line up with TRBD1. The ends lost 7 bases at V and 0 bases at J; junction bases unmatched: 8. CDR1 is LNHDA, CDR2 SQIVND, per germline (reference sequence). CDR3 length: 15 residues. CDR3 residues: CASTGDSETNYGYTF. DNA of the CDR3: TGTGCCAGTACGGGGGACAGTGAGACTAACTATGGCTACACCTTC.

This clonotype was found many times. V is TRBV12-3 or TRBV12-4 and J is TRBJ2-2, with D perhaps TRBD2 (6 bases). Trimming pared 7 bases from V and 4 bases from J, leaving 10 bases between. The CDR3 consists of 13 residues. The CDR3 loop reads CASKISGTGELFF. CDR3 sequence (DNA): TGTGCCAGCAAAATTAGCGGCACCGGGGAGCTGTTTTTT.

Many counts were recorded for this clonotype. This chain uses TRBV6-1 with TRBJ2-3; D might be TRBD1 (5 bases). V lost 5 bases and J 0 bases, leaving 9 bases between the germline ends. In germline, CDR1 is MNHNS, CDR2 SASEGT. The length of the CDR3 is 14 residues. CDR3 region: CASSLQGSTDTQYF. The CDR3 DNA follows: TGTGCCAGCAGTCTCCAGGGTAGCACAGATACGCAGTATTTT.

The chain uses TRBV6-1 and TRBJ2-7, with 7 bases lining up with TRBD1. Germline values: CDR1 MNHNS, CDR2 SASEGT. The V and J ends lost 2 bases and 4 bases, in that order; junction bases with no gene match: 5. The length of the CDR3 is 14 residues. The chain's CDR3 is CASSESGRGYEQYF. The CDR3 DNA reads as TGTGCCAGCAGTGAAAGCGGCAGGGGGTACGAGCAGTACTTC.

The gene calls are TRBV12-3 or TRBV12-4 and TRBJ2-7; weak D call: TRBD2 (6 bases). The ends were cut back, 3 bases at V and 5 bases at J, with 11 bases in the middle. This CDR3 is 13 amino acids long. Here the CDR3 DNA reads TGTGCCAGCAGTTTGGAGGGTTGGGACGAGCAGTACTTC. Its translation: CASSLEGWDEQYF.

This clonotype was seen at least ten times. The chain combines TRBV29-1 with TRBJ2-7, with TRBD1 identical over 7 bases. In germline, CDR1 is SQVTM, CDR2 ANQGSEA. V trimming: 5 bases; J trimming: 4 bases; junction bases outside the gene matches: 5. The CDR3 consists of 12 residues. The CDR3 here is CSVRQGFYEQYF. The CDR3 DNA reads as TGCAGCGTTCGACAGGGATTTTACGAGCAGTACTTC.